The T cell receptor beta chain under discussion was sequenced for a study of T cells in Graves' hyperthyroidism and ophthalmopathy. TCR beta CDR3 sequences were amplified from RNA transcripts. An initial round of RT-PCR targeting the TCR CDR3 relied on the HTBI primer set. TCRdb redid the calling of the multiplex PCR reads with MiXCR, one entry per CDR3 protein. The data show approximately 710,000 distinct CDR3 sequences, with roughly 17% seen just once and around 15% held by the top ten. Aged 18 to 65, the patients had hyperthyroidism that was newly diagnosed and had lasted under 2 months. As to this clonotype: Its cognate antigen is unknown.

Per germline, CDR1 LNHNV and CDR2 YYDKDF (reference sequence). This CDR3 region has 15 residues. Losses at the gene ends were 0 bases for V and 5 bases for J; bases not matched to a gene: 2. Overall study findings and caveats: In validation, the model predicted ophthalmopathy. These predictions came a median approximately 6.5 months before onset. Blood also contained most expanded thyroid clonotypes above 0.001.

V is TRBV15 and J is TRBJ2-1, with 9 bases aligning to TRBD2. The sequence came from a man aged 50 to 59 with Graves' hyperthyroidism. Sequenced input: blood. The CDR3 DNA is TGTGCCACCAGCAGAGAGCGGGAGGGCCACAATGAGCAGTTCTTC. Translating gives CATSREREGHNEQFF.